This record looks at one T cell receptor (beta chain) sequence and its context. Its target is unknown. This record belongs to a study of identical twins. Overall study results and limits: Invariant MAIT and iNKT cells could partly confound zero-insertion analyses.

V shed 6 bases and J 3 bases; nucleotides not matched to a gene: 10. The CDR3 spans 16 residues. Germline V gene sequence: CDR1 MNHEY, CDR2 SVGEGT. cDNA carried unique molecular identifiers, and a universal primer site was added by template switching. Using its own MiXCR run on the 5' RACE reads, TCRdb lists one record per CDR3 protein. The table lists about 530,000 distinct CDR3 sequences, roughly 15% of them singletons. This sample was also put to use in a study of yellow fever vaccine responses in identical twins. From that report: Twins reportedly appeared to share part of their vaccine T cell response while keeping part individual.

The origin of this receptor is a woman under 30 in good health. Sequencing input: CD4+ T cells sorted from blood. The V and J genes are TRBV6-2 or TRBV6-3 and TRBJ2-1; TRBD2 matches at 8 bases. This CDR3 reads CASRHGGGLIYNEQFF. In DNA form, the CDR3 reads TGTGCCAGCAGACACGGGGGGGGTCTCATCTACAATGAGCAGTTCTTC.